The 11 T cell receptor beta chains below were found in one sample sequenced in a study of CD8+ T cells in alopecia areata. The authors extracted RNA and reverse transcribed it into cDNA as the sequencing template. Profiling relied on immunoSEQ multiplex PCR, and the TCRdb table lists in-frame clones only, not all of them. Altogether 140,000 to 150,000 clones are present, 58% being singletons, with the ten largest covering approximately 6.5%. Sample: CD4+ T cells sorted from blood, taken at week 0. The receptors stem from a human donor with alopecia areata.

This rearrangement joins TRBV7-2 to TRBJ2-5; D is undetermined. V was pared by 3 bases and J by 0 bases, with 5 bases between. Germline CDR1 and CDR2: SGHTA and FQGNSA. The CDR3 loop spans 13 amino acids. The CDR3 nucleotides read TGTGCCAGCAGCTTCGCAGACCAAGAGACCCAGTACTTC. Amino acids: CASSFADQETQYF.

This clone was detected a few times. The chain's CDR3 is CASSPPLGEQFF. The CDR3 DNA follows: TGTGCCAGTAGCCCTCCCCTTGGTGAGCAGTTCTTC. The V and J genes are TRBV19 and TRBJ2-1; no clear D. Trimming cost V 6 bases and J 9 bases, with 12 bases left between them. This CDR3 has 12 residues. From germline, CDR1 is LNHDA and CDR2 SQIVND (reference sequence).

The chain joins TRBV6-6 to TRBJ1-1; D might be TRBD1 (5 bases). CDR1 is MNHNY, CDR2 SVGAGI, per germline (reference sequence). This CDR3 contains 14 residues. V lost 2 bases, J lost 2 bases, and 9 bases lay in between. The CDR3 coding sequence is TGTGCCAGCAGTTACGACAGATCAAACACTGAAGCTTTCTTT. Translating gives CASSYDRSNTEAFF.

The CDR3 nucleotides are TGTGCCTGGAGCCGCTCGAGCTCGGGGGCCAACGTCCTGACTTTC. This translates into CAWSRSSSGANVLTF. This chain links TRBV30 with TRBJ2-6, with D hard to call. V was cut by 3 bases and J by 4 bases, with 13 bases left in between. The V gene's germline CDR1 is GTSNPN and CDR2 SVGIG (reference sequence). CDR3 size: 15 residues. Supplemented by reference TRBV30 and TRBJ2-6, the full variable domain reads SQTIHQWPATLVQPVGSPLSLECTVEGTSNPNLYWYRQAAGRGLQLLFYSVGIGQISSEVPQNLSASRPQDRQFILSSKKLLLSDSGFYLCAWSRSSSGANVLTFGAGSRLTVL.

This clone was seen a few times. V gene TRBV4-3 combines with J gene TRBJ2-5; D unclear. The CDR3 is made up of 16 amino acids. V lost 3 bases and J 4 bases, leaving 18 bases between the germline ends. Germline V gives CDR1 LGHNA, CDR2 YSLEER. The CDR3 sequence: CASSQQISRTPETQYF. The CDR3 DNA reads TGCGCCAGCAGCCAGCAGATCTCCCGAACACCAGAGACCCAGTACTTC.

The chain couples TRBV6-5 to TRBJ2-3; 9 bases are a match to TRBD2. Germline CDR1 reads MNHEY; CDR2 reads SVGAGI. This CDR3 is 15 amino acids long. J was trimmed by 0 bases and V by 8 bases; bases with no gene match: 6. CDR3 in amino acids: CASSRLAASTDTQYF. CDR3 bases: TGTGCCAGCTCCCGACTAGCGGCTAGCACAGATACGCAGTATTTT.

This clone was recorded a few times. The gene calls are TRBV2 and TRBJ1-5, with TRBD1 identical over 8 bases. V shed 3 bases and J 4 bases; nucleotides not matched to a gene: 5. Germline CDR1 and CDR2: SNHLY and FYNNEI. CDR3 length equals 15 residues. Here the CDR3 reads CASSDERTGNQPQHF. In DNA, the CDR3 is TGTGCCAGCAGTGATGAAAGGACAGGGAATCAGCCCCAGCATTTT.

The rearrangement joins TRBV25-1 to TRBJ2-6; D possibly corresponds to TRBD2 (5 bases). CDR1 is MGHDK and CDR2 is SYGVNS in the germline V gene. V lost 3 bases and J 6 bases, leaving 15 bases between the germline ends. The CDR3 length is 16 residues. This CDR3 reads CASSDSRGGAANVLTF. CDR3 DNA: TGTGCCAGCAGTGACTCACGGGGTGGTGCGGCCAACGTCCTGACTTTC. Complete variable domain (other parts from reference TRBV25-1 and TRBJ2-6): EADIYQTPRYLVIGTGKKITLECSQTMGHDKMYWYQQDPGMELHLIHYSYGVNSTEKGDLSSESTVSRIRTEHFPLTLESARPSHTSQYLCASSDSRGGAANVLTFGAGSRLTVL.

The chain links TRBV7-9 to TRBJ1-3; 9 bases match TRBD1. Trimming at V came to 5 bases and at J to 4 bases, leaving 6 bases not matched to a gene. The CDR3 has 15 residues. The V gene's germline CDR1 is SEHNR and CDR2 FQNEAQ (reference sequence). The CDR3 reads CASSLGTGPGNTIYF. The CDR3 DNA sequence: TGTGCCAGCAGCCTTGGGACAGGGCCCGGAAACACCATATATTTT. Full variable domain (outside the CDR3, taken from reference TRBV7-9 and TRBJ1-3): DTGVSQNPRHKITKRGQNVTFRCDPISEHNRLYWYRQTLGQGPEFLTYFQNEAQLEKSRLLSDRFSAERPKGSFSTLEIQRTEQGDSAMYLCASSLGTGPGNTIYFGEGSWLTVV.

CDR3 sequence (DNA): TGTGCCAGCAGCTTAGCGCTGCGGTCGGCAGGGGGAGGGGGCTACACCTTC. This codes for CASSLALRSAGGGGYTF. The rearrangement joins TRBV7-2 to TRBJ1-2, with 7 nucleotides matching TRBD1. This CDR3 has 17 residues. Trimming at V came to 0 bases and at J to 8 bases, leaving 15 bases not matched to a gene. CDR1 is SGHTA, CDR2 FQGNSA, per germline.

J is TRBJ2-5 and V is TRBV6-6; TRBD1 aligns across 7 bases. The CDR3 consists of 13 residues. CDR1 is MNHNY, CDR2 SVGAGI, per germline (reference sequence). Germline trimming cut 11 bases from V and 2 bases from J; bases unmatched to any gene: 8. The CDR3 is CASHRGQQETQYF. As DNA, the CDR3 is TGTGCCTCCCACAGGGGACAGCAAGAGACCCAGTACTTC.